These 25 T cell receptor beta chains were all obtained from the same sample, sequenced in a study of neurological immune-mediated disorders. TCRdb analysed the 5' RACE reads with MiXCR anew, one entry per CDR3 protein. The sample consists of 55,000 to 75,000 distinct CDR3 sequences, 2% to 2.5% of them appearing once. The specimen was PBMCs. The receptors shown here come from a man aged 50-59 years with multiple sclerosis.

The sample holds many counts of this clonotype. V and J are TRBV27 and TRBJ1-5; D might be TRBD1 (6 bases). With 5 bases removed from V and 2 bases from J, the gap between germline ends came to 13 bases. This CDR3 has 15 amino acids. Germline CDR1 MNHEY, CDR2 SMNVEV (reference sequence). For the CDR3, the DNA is TGTGCCAGCAGTCCTCAGGGGTTGGGCAATCAGCCCCAGCATTTT. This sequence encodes CASSPQGLGNQPQHF.

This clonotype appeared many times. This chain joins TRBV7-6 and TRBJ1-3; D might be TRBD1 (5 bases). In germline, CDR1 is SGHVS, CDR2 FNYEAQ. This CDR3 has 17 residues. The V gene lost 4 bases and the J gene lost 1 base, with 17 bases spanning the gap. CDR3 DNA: TGTGCCAGCAGCTCACTAACCATGGGGCTTTCTGGAAACACCATATATTTT. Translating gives CASSSLTMGLSGNTIYF.

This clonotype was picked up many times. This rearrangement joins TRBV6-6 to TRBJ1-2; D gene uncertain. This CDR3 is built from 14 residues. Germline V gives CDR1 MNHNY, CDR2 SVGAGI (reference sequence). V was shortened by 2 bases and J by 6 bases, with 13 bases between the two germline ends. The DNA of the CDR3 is TGTGCCAGCAGTTACCCTGAGGAAGGGCATGGCTACACCTTC. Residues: CASSYPEEGHGYTF.

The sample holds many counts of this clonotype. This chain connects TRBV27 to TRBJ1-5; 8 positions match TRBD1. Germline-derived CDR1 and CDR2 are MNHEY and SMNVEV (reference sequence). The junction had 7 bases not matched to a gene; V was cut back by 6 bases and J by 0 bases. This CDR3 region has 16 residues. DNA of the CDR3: TGTGCCAGCAGCAATGGACAGGGCTATAGCAATCAGCCCCAGCATTTT. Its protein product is CASSNGQGYSNQPQHF.

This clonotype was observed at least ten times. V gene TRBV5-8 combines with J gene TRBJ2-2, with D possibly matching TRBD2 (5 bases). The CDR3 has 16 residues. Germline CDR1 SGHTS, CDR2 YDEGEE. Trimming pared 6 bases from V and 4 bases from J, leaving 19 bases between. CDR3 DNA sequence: TGTGCCAGCACCCGGCTTTTCGGCGCGGGCACCGGGGAGCTGTTTTTT. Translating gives CASTRLFGAGTGELFF.

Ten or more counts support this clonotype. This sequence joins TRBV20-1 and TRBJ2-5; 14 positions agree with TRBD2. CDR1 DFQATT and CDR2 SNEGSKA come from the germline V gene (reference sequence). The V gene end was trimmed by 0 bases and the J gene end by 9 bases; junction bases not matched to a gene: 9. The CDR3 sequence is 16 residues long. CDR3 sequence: CSARETSGGVSAAQYF. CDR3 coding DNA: TGCAGTGCTAGAGAGACTAGCGGGGGGGTCTCGGCGGCCCAGTACTTC.

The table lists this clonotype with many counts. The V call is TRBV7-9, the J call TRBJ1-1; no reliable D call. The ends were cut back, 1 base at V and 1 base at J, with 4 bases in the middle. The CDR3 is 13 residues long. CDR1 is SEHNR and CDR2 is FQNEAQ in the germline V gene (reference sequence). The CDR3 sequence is CASSLERNTEAFF. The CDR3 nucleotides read TGTGCCAGCAGCTTAGAGCGGAACACTGAAGCTTTCTTT. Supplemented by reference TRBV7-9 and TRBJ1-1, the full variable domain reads DTGVSQNPRHKITKRGQNVTFRCDPISEHNRLYWYRQTLGQGPEFLTYFQNEAQLEKSRLLSDRFSAERPKGSFSTLEIQRTEQGDSAMYLCASSLERNTEAFFGQGTRLTVV.

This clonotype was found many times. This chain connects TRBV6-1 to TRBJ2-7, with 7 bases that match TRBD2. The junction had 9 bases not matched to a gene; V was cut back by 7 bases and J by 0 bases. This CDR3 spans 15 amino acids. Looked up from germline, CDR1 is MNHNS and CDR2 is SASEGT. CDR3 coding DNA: TGTGCCAGCAAGCATCTAGCGGATCCCTCCTACGAGCAGTACTTC. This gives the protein CASKHLADPSYEQYF.

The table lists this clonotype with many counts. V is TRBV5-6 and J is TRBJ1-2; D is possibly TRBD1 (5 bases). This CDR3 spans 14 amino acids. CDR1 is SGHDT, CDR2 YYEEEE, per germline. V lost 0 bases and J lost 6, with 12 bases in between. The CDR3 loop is CASSLDAQGHGYTF. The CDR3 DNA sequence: TGTGCCAGCAGCTTGGATGCGCAGGGTCATGGCTACACCTTC.

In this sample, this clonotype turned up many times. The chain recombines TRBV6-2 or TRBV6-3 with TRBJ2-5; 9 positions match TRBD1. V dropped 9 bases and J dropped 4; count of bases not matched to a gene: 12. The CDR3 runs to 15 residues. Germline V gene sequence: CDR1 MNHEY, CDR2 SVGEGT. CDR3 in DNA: TGTGCCAGTAGGAGAACGGGACAGGGAAGAGAGACCCAGTACTTC. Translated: CASRRTGQGRETQYF.

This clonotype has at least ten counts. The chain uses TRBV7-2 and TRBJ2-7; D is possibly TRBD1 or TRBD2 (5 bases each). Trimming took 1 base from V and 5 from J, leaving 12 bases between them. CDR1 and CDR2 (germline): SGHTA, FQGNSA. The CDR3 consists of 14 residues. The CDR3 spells CASSLVRGVDEQYF. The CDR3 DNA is TGTGCCAGCAGCTTAGTTAGAGGGGTGGACGAGCAGTACTTC.

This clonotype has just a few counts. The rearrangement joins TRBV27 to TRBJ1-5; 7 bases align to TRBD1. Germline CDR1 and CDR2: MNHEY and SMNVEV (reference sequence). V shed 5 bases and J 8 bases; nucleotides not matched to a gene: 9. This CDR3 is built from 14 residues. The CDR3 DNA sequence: TGTGCCAGCAGTCCGGGGACAGCCATCAAGCCCCAGCATTTT. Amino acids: CASSPGTAIKPQHF.

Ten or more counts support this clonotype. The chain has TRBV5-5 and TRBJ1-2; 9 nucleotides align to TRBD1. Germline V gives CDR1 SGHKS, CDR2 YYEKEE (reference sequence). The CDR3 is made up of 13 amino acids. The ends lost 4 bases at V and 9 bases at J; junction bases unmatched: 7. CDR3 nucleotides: TGTGCCAGCAGCGCAGGACAGGGGATTCGCTACACCTTC. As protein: CASSAGQGIRYTF.

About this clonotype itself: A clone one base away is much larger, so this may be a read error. CDR3 DNA: TGTGACAGCAGTAACGACAAAGAGACCCAGTACTTC. It encodes CDSSNDKETQYF. This chain joins TRBV6-6 and TRBJ2-5; no firm D call. The CDR3 totals 12 residues. Germline CDR1 is MNHNY and CDR2 is SVGAGI (reference sequence).

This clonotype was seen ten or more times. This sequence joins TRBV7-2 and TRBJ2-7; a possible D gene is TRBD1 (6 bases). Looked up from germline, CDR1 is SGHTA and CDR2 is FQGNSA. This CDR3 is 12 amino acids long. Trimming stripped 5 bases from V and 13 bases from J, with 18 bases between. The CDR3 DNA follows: TGTGCCAGCAGCCTGAACCGGGACATGATATACTTC. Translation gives CASSLNRDMIYF.

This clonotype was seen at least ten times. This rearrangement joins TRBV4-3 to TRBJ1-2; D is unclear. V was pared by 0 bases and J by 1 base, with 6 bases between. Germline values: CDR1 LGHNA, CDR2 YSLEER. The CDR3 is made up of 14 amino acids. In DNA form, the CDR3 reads TGCGCCAGCAGCCAAGATCAAGTTAACTATGGCTACACCTTC. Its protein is CASSQDQVNYGYTF.

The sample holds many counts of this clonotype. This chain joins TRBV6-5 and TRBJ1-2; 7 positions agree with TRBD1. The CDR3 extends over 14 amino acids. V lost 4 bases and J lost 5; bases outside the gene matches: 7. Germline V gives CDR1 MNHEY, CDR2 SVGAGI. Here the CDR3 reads CASSLLGQRYGYTF. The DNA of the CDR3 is TGTGCCAGCAGTTTGCTGGGACAGAGATATGGCTACACCTTC.

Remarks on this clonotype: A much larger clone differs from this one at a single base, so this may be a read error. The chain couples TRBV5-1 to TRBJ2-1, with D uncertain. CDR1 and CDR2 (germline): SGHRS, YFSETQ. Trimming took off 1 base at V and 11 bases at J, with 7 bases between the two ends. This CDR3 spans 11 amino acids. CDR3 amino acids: CASSLSVKQFF. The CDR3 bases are TGCGCCAGCAGCTTGTCGGTTAAGCAGTTCTTC.

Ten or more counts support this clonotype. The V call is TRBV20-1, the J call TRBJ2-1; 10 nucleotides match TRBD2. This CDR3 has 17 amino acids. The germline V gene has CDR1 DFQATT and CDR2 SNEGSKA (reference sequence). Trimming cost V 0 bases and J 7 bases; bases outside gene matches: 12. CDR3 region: CSAREARGSGGANEQFF. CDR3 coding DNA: TGCAGTGCTAGAGAAGCCCGTGGGAGCGGGGGGGCAAATGAGCAGTTCTTC.

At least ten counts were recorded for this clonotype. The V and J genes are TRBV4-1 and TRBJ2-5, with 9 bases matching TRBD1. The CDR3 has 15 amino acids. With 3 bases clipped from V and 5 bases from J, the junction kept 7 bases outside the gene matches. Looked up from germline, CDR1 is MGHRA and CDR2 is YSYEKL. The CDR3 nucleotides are TGCGCCAGCAGCCAGGACAGGGGTTCGGGGGAGACCCAGTACTTC. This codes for CASSQDRGSGETQYF.

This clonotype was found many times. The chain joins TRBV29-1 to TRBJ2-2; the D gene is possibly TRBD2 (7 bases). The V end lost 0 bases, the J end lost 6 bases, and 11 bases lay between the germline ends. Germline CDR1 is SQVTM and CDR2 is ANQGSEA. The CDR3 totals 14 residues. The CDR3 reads CSVEDGGGAGELFF. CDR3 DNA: TGCAGCGTTGAAGATGGCGGGGGCGCCGGGGAGCTGTTTTTT.

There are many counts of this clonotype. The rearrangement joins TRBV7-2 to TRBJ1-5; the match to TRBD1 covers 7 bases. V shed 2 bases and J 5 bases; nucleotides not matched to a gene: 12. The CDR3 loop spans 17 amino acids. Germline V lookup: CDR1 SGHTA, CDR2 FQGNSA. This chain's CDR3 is CASSLTRGAGGDQPQHF. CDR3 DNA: TGTGCCAGCAGCTTAACTCGCGGGGCAGGGGGGGATCAGCCCCAGCATTTT.

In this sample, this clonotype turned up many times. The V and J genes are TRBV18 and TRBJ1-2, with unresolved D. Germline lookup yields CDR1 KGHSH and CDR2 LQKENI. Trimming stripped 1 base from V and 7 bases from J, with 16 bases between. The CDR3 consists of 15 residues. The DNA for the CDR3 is TGTGCCAGCTCACCACTCCCGGGGAGCGATTTTGGCTACACCTTC. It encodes CASSPLPGSDFGYTF.

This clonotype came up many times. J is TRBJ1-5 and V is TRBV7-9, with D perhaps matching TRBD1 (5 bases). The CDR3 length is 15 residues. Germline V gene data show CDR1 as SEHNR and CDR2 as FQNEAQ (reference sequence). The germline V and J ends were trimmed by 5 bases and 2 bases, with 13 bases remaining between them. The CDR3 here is CASSGGVLGNQPQHF. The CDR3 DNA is TGTGCCAGCAGCGGAGGGGTGTTGGGCAATCAGCCCCAGCATTTT.

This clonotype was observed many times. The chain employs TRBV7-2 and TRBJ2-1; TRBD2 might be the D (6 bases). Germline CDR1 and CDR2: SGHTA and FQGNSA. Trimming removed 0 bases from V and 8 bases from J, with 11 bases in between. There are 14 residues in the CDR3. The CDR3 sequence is CASSLASEGHEQFF. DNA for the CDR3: TGTGCCAGCAGCTTAGCGTCGGAGGGGCATGAGCAGTTCTTC.